A single sample gave rise to the 26 T cell receptor beta chains below, sequenced in a study of shared clonotypes between healthy human individuals. The assay was immunoSEQ multiplex PCR, and TCRdb's table has in-frame clones only and misses some. Altogether some 1.5 million clones are present, 95% to 99% being singletons, with the ten largest covering roughly 0.42%. Sample: naive CD4+ T cells sorted from blood. Specified subset: CD45RA+ positively selected. The receptors were gathered from a man aged 30 to 39 in good health.

The V call is TRBV19, the J call TRBJ2-2; tentatively, D is TRBD2 (5 bases). V lost 11 bases to trimming and J lost 12 bases, with 22 bases between them. The CDR3 length is 13 residues. The germline gives CDR1 LNHDA, CDR2 SQIVND (reference sequence). The DNA for the CDR3 is TGTGCCGCAGGCCGGGTCGGGGAACACCAGCTGTTTTTT. Encoded protein: CAAGRVGEHQLFF.

This chain uses TRBV28 with TRBJ1-2, with 10 bases aligning to TRBD1. Germline V lookup: CDR1 MDHEN, CDR2 SYDVKM. V dropped 1 base and J dropped 6; count of bases not matched to a gene: 2. This CDR3 has 14 amino acids. This CDR3 is CASSLSDRGNGYTF. The CDR3 nucleotides read TGTGCCAGCAGTTTATCGGACAGGGGGAATGGCTACACCTTC.

This CDR3 reads CASSPPAGVWTDTQYF. The CDR3 coding sequence is TGTGCCAGCAGTCCCCCAGCGGGAGTATGGACAGATACGCAGTATTTT. This sequence joins TRBV9 and TRBJ2-3; 8 positions match TRBD2. Germline loops: CDR1 SGDLS, CDR2 YYNGEE. CDR3 length equals 16 residues. V was pared by 5 bases and J by 3 bases, with 11 bases of the junction left unmatched.

The chain links TRBV18 to TRBJ2-7; 10 nucleotides match TRBD2. J lost 12 bases, V lost 2 bases, and 16 bases had no gene match. Germline V gene lookup returns CDR1 KGHSH and CDR2 LQKENI. The CDR3 runs 16 residues. This chain's CDR3 is CASSPTGDSSGSGGYF. Written as DNA, the CDR3 is TGTGCCAGCTCACCAACCGGAGATTCTAGCGGGAGCGGCGGGTACTTC.

V and J are TRBV18 and TRBJ2-1; TRBD2 matches at 13 bases. This CDR3 is 15 amino acids long. V lost 6 bases and J lost 8; bases outside the gene matches: 7. Germline V gives CDR1 KGHSH, CDR2 LQKENI. CDR3 protein: CASSQGLAGSDEQFF. In nucleotides, the CDR3 is TGTGCCAGCTCCCAGGGACTAGCGGGAAGCGATGAGCAGTTCTTC.

The genes are TRBV27 and TRBJ2-3, with D possibly matching TRBD1 (5 bases). CDR1 is MNHEY, CDR2 SMNVEV, per germline (reference sequence). This CDR3 spans 15 amino acids. V lost 3 bases and J lost 4, with 14 bases in between. The CDR3 sequence is CASSFQDRPSDTQYF. CDR3 DNA sequence: TGTGCCAGCAGTTTCCAAGACAGACCCTCAGATACGCAGTATTTT.

The V call is TRBV28, the J call TRBJ1-2; no clear D. CDR3 length: 13 amino acids. Between the trimmed V and J ends, which lost 2 bases and 4 bases, there was a span of 8 bases. Germline lookup yields CDR1 MDHEN and CDR2 SYDVKM. CDR3 bases: TGTGCCAGCAGTTTAAACGGGGTCTATGGCTACACCTTC. It translates to CASSLNGVYGYTF.

This clone was detected only once. CDR3 DNA sequence: TGTGCCAGCAGTTTATCGTCCAAAGCTGGTGACAGGGTAGTGACCTACGAGCAGTACTTC. Protein product: CASSLSSKAGDRVVTYEQYF. The chain links TRBV27 to TRBJ2-7; 7 bases align to TRBD1. CDR1 and CDR2 (germline): MNHEY, SMNVEV (reference sequence). The CDR3 runs to 20 residues. V shed 0 bases and J 2 bases; nucleotides not matched to a gene: 19.

The chain employs TRBV6-6 and TRBJ2-7; TRBD1 matches at 8 bases. Germline V CDR1 and CDR2: MNHNY, SVGAGI (reference sequence). Trimming at V came to 6 bases and at J to 2 bases, leaving 6 bases not matched to a gene. This CDR3 has 14 amino acids. The CDR3 protein is CASSPDRGAYEQYF. The CDR3 nucleotides read TGTGCCAGCAGCCCCGACAGGGGCGCCTACGAGCAGTACTTC.

Details on this clone: The identical CDR3 is also encoded by other nucleotide sequences in the sample. The rearrangement joins TRBV9 to TRBJ2-1; tentatively, D is TRBD1 (6 bases). CDR3 length: 15 amino acids. CDR1 is SGDLS and CDR2 is YYNGEE in the germline V gene. V lost 0 bases to trimming and J lost 3 bases, with 10 bases between them. The CDR3 DNA reads TGTGCCAGCAGCGTAGTGGGCAGGGGCTACAATGAGCAGTTCTTC. This encodes CASSVVGRGYNEQFF.

The V and J genes are TRBV6-1 and TRBJ2-3, with unresolved D. V lost 4 bases to trimming and J lost 8 bases, with 13 bases between them. This CDR3 contains 13 residues. The germline V gene encodes CDR1 MNHNS and CDR2 SASEGT. CDR3 DNA: TGTGCCAGCAGTGGGATCTCCGGTGGTACGCAGTATTTT. It encodes CASSGISGGTQYF.

J is TRBJ1-5 and V is TRBV5-6, with D hard to call. V was pared by 1 base and J by 5 bases, with 16 bases between. Germline CDR1 is SGHDT and CDR2 is YYEEEE. The CDR3 sequence is 16 residues long. The CDR3 region is CASSLSGTGLDQPQHF. The CDR3 bases are TGTGCCAGCAGCTTGAGTGGTACTGGCCTTGATCAGCCCCAGCATTTT.

This clone has just one count. The rearrangement links TRBV18 to TRBJ2-3, with 9 bases identical to TRBD1. With V trimmed by 3 bases and J by 3 bases, 4 bases remained unmatched. The germline V gene encodes CDR1 KGHSH and CDR2 LQKENI. There are 15 residues in the CDR3. The CDR3 loop reads CASSPIQGATDTQYF. The CDR3 DNA is TGTGCCAGCTCACCCATACAGGGGGCAACAGATACGCAGTATTTT.

The chain has TRBV2 and TRBJ2-6; D tentatively fits TRBD1 or TRBD2 (6 bases each). This CDR3 comprises 13 residues. The V end was cut by 11 bases, the J end by 4 bases, with 12 bases between. Germline V gene lookup returns CDR1 SNHLY and CDR2 FYNNEI. The CDR3 spells CAARGRGANVLTF. As DNA, the CDR3 is TGTGCCGCACGGGGGCGAGGGGCCAACGTCCTGACTTTC.

This chain connects TRBV15 to TRBJ1-1, with 8 bases identical to TRBD1. The V and J ends lost 3 bases and 0 bases, in that order; junction bases with no gene match: 0. Germline V gene data show CDR1 as LNHNV and CDR2 as YYDKDF (reference sequence). The CDR3 is made up of 14 amino acids. The CDR3 nucleotides are TGTGCCACCAGCAGCAGGGGGCTGAACACTGAAGCTTTCTTT. Translated, it gives CATSSRGLNTEAFF. The full variable domain, in which reference TRBV15 and TRBJ1-1 provide the parts outside the CDR3, is DAMVIQNPRYQVTQFGKPVTLSCSQTLNHNVMYWYQQKSSQAPKLLFHYYDKDFNNEADTPDNFQSRRPNTSFCFLDIRSPGLGDTAMYLCATSSRGLNTEAFFGQGTRLTVV.

CDR3 DNA: TGTGCCAGCAGCCTAGACTCCGCTCCCTCGAACACCGGGGAGCTGTTTTTT. Translation: CASSLDSAPSNTGELFF. The V gene is TRBV27, the J gene TRBJ2-2; D unresolved. Trimming pared 6 bases from V and 0 bases from J, leaving 17 bases between. Germline CDR1 reads MNHEY; CDR2 reads SMNVEV (reference sequence). The CDR3 extends over 17 amino acids.

This chain uses TRBV5-1 with TRBJ2-7; TRBD2 matches at 8 bases. Germline loops: CDR1 SGHRS, CDR2 YFSETQ. V was clipped by 7 bases and J by 3 bases; unmatched bases: 9. The CDR3 is 14 amino acids. The CDR3 protein is CASAERESRYEQYF. In DNA form, the CDR3 reads TGCGCCAGCGCCGAGCGGGAGTCCCGCTACGAGCAGTACTTC. The complete variable domain, with remaining parts taken from reference TRBV5-1 and TRBJ2-7, reads KAGVTQTPRYLIKTRGQQVTLSCSPISGHRSVSWYQQTPGQGLQFLFEYFSETQRNKGNFPGRFSGRQFSNSRSEMNVSTLELGDSALYLCASAERESRYEQYFGPGTRLTVT.

V is TRBV5-4 and J is TRBJ2-1, with 9 positions matching TRBD2. With 4 bases clipped from V and 5 bases from J, the junction kept 7 bases outside the gene matches. The CDR3 runs to 15 residues. The V gene's germline CDR1 is SGHNT and CDR2 YYREEE (reference sequence). CDR3: CASSTLAGPHNEQFF. CDR3 DNA sequence: TGTGCCAGCAGCACACTAGCGGGCCCCCACAATGAGCAGTTCTTC.

This chain joins TRBV7-9 and TRBJ2-5; 12 bases agree with TRBD1. Unmatched junction bases numbered 7, after V lost 5 bases and J lost 6 bases. Germline V gene lookup returns CDR1 SEHNR and CDR2 FQNEAQ (reference sequence). This CDR3 has 15 amino acids. The CDR3 DNA follows: TGTGCCAGCAGCCCAGGGACAGGGGGCGCGAAGACCCAGTACTTC. Encoded protein: CASSPGTGGAKTQYF.

V is TRBV28 and J is TRBJ2-7; 7 bases agree with TRBD1. This CDR3 comprises 15 residues. J was trimmed by 3 bases and V by 5 bases; bases with no gene match: 10. Germline CDR1 and CDR2: MDHEN and SYDVKM. CDR3 bases: TGTGCCAGCAGTCCCCCAACAGGGGTCGTCTACGAGCAGTACTTC. Its protein is CASSPPTGVVYEQYF.

In this sample, this clone turned up once. The chain combines TRBV5-4 with TRBJ1-1, with D hard to call. The ends were cut back, 0 bases at V and 4 bases at J, with 7 bases in the middle. CDR3 length: 13 residues. CDR1 and CDR2 from the germline V gene are SGHNT and YYREEE (reference sequence). The CDR3 sequence is CASSLGIFTEAFF. The CDR3 DNA is TGTGCCAGCAGCTTGGGCATCTTCACTGAAGCTTTCTTT.

CDR3 sequence reads: CASSLGHTPRSHEQYF. The CDR3 coding sequence is TGTGCCAGCAGCTTAGGTCACACTCCTCGGAGCCACGAGCAGTACTTC. The genes are TRBV7-2 and TRBJ2-7, with unresolved D. The CDR3 totals 16 residues. The germline V gene has CDR1 SGHTA and CDR2 FQGNSA. Trimming removed 1 base from V and 5 bases from J, with 18 bases in between.

This clone has a single count. The chain employs TRBV7-3 and TRBJ2-1; 13 nucleotides align to TRBD2. The CDR3 is made up of 15 amino acids. V lost 5 bases to trimming and J lost 7 bases; unmatched junction nucleotides: 5. CDR1 and CDR2 (germline): SGHTA, FQGTGA. The CDR3, as DNA: TGTGCCAGCAGCCTGACTAGCGGGAGGTTGAATGAGCAGTTCTTC. Its translation is CASSLTSGRLNEQFF. The full variable domain, completed using reference TRBV7-3 and TRBJ2-1, is GAGVSQTPSNKVTEKGKYVELRCDPISGHTALYWYRQSLGQGPEFLIYFQGTGAADDSGLPNDRFFAVRPEGSVSTLKIQRTERGDSAVYLCASSLTSGRLNEQFFGPGTRLTVL.

The chain uses TRBV11-2 and TRBJ1-1, with D maybe TRBD1 (6 bases). Germline CDR1 SGHAT, CDR2 FQNNGV. V lost 6 bases and J lost 6, with 20 bases in between. There are 15 residues in the CDR3. For the CDR3, the DNA is TGTGCCAGCAGACCCATTACAGGGAAGGGAGCTGAAGCTTTCTTT. Translation: CASRPITGKGAEAFF.

V usage is TRBV29-1 and J usage is TRBJ2-1; 11 nucleotides match TRBD1. The CDR3 contains 12 residues. Germline CDR1 SQVTM, CDR2 ANQGSEA. J lost 6 bases, V lost 7 bases, and 2 bases had no gene match. CDR3 residues: CSGDRGANEQFF. CDR3 in DNA: TGCAGCGGGGACAGGGGGGCCAATGAGCAGTTCTTC.

The V gene is TRBV28, the J gene TRBJ2-7; 8 bases fit TRBD2. CDR3 length: 14 amino acids. The germline V gene has CDR1 MDHEN and CDR2 SYDVKM. With 3 bases clipped from V and 6 bases from J, the junction kept 7 bases outside the gene matches. The CDR3 loop reads CASSFAAGVSEQYF. As DNA, the CDR3 is TGTGCCAGCAGTTTCGCAGCGGGAGTGAGCGAGCAGTACTTC.